Below are 32 T cell receptor beta chains sequenced from a single sample in a study of cytotoxic CD8 clonotypes in ibrutinib-treated CLL (dated by TCRdb to the early 2020s). Per the publication, the time point label means: roughly 2 years on ibrutinib. Libraries were built with the immunoSEQ multiplex PCR assay. As stored in TCRdb, this immuneACCESS dataset retains in-frame rearrangements with V and J assigned. A fraction of the clones does not appear; measured against another copy, unresolved V genes explain less than half of the discrepancy, and the remainder lacks a known reason. This sample is represented by 60,000 to 95,000 clones; roughly 85% of them were singletons. The top ten constitute about 36% of the sample. The sequenced sample was PBMCs, obtained after 24 months of ibrutinib treatment. The receptors originated from a human donor with chronic lymphocytic leukemia.

The chain joins TRBV28 to TRBJ2-7; possible D gene TRBD2, 6 bases. V lost 6 bases, J lost 0 bases, and 12 bases lay in between. This CDR3 contains 14 residues. Per the germline V gene, CDR1 is MDHEN and CDR2 is SYDVKM. The CDR3 protein is CASSHSGDSYEQYF. Written as DNA, the CDR3 is TGTGCCAGCAGCCATAGCGGAGACTCCTACGAGCAGTACTTC.

The rearrangement joins TRBV5-1 to TRBJ1-1; no reliable D call. The CDR3 length is 14 residues. Germline CDR1 reads SGHRS; CDR2 reads YFSETQ. V lost 5 bases, J lost 0 bases, and 11 bases lay in between. The CDR3 DNA reads TGCGCCAGCAGAGATGGGAGTATGAACACTGAAGCTTTCTTT. Amino acids: CASRDGSMNTEAFF.

The chain links TRBV11-2 to TRBJ1-5; weak D call: TRBD1 (5 bases). V lost 5 bases, J lost 4 bases, and 9 bases lay in between. Germline loops: CDR1 SGHAT, CDR2 FQNNGV. CDR3 length: 13 residues. The CDR3 region has the DNA TGTGCCAGCAGCGTGCAGGGAAATCAGCCCCAGCATTTT. Translating gives CASSVQGNQPQHF. The full variable domain, rest sourced from reference TRBV11-2 and TRBJ1-5, is EAGVAQSPRYKIIEKRQSVAFWCNPISGHATLYWYQQILGQGPKLLIQFQNNGVVDDSQLPKDRFSAERLKGVDSTLKIQPAKLEDSAVYLCASSVQGNQPQHFGDGTRLSIL.

V and J are TRBV9 and TRBJ2-2, with TRBD1 identical over 9 bases. The trim removed 4 bases at V and 2 bases at J, leaving 12 bases unmatched. Germline V gene data show CDR1 as SGDLS and CDR2 as YYNGEE. The CDR3 sequence is 18 residues long. The CDR3 protein is CASSKGFGTGINTGELFF. In nucleotides, the CDR3 is TGTGCCAGCAGCAAAGGGTTCGGGACAGGGATAAACACCGGGGAGCTGTTTTTT.

This clone showed up just once. V usage is TRBV30 and J usage is TRBJ2-2; D uncertain. This CDR3 contains 15 residues. V was clipped by 7 bases and J by 1 base, with 16 bases between them. From germline, CDR1 is GTSNPN and CDR2 SVGIG (reference sequence). CDR3 sequence (DNA): TGTGCCTTCCCCTGGGCCAGAAAGAACACCGGGGAGCTGTTTTTT. Translation gives CAFPWARKNTGELFF. The full variable domain, with the rest looked up from reference TRBV30 and TRBJ2-2, is SQTIHQWPATLVQPVGSPLSLECTVEGTSNPNLYWYRQAAGRGLQLLFYSVGIGQISSEVPQNLSASRPQDRQFILSSKKLLLSDSGFYLCAFPWARKNTGELFFGEGSRLTVL.

The rearrangement uses TRBV19 and TRBJ2-3, with D tentatively TRBD2 (6 bases). Germline CDR1 and CDR2: LNHDA and SQIVND (reference sequence). This CDR3 has 13 amino acids. CDR3 sequence: CGSGWTLTDTQYF. In DNA, the CDR3 is TGTGGTAGCGGTTGGACCCTGACAGATACGCAGTATTTT.

This sequence joins TRBV7-3 and TRBJ2-1; D is unresolved. The CDR3 runs 12 residues. The germline V and J ends were trimmed by 0 bases and 10 bases, with 7 bases remaining between them. The germline gives CDR1 SGHTA, CDR2 FQGTGA. CDR3: CASSLTGEEQFF. CDR3 DNA: TGTGCCAGCAGCTTAACGGGTGAGGAGCAGTTCTTC.

The chain carries TRBV7-2 and TRBJ2-1; maybe TRBD2 (6 bases). This CDR3 has 17 amino acids. Germline-derived CDR1 and CDR2 are SGHTA and FQGNSA. The V end was cut by 5 bases, the J end by 0 bases, with 17 bases between. In DNA form, the CDR3 reads TGTGCCAGCAGCCGAGGGACTGGCCCTGGCTCCTACAATGAGCAGTTCTTC. Residues: CASSRGTGPGSYNEQFF.

This clone was observed a single time. The J gene is TRBJ1-1, the V gene TRBV11-2; TRBD1 agrees at 7 bases. Trimming at V came to 4 bases and at J to 11 bases, leaving 13 bases not matched to a gene. This CDR3 is built from 14 residues. In germline, CDR1 is SGHAT, CDR2 FQNNGV. The CDR3 DNA reads TGTGCCAGCAGCTCGCCGGCAACAGGGGAGAGGGCTTTCTTT. It codes for CASSSPATGERAFF.

J is TRBJ2-2 and V is TRBV19, with 8 bases lining up with TRBD2. Germline V gives CDR1 LNHDA, CDR2 SQIVND (reference sequence). J gave up 4 bases and V 6 bases, and 4 bases lay outside the gene matches. This CDR3 has 14 residues. The CDR3 DNA reads as TGTGCCAGTAGCGAGACTAGCGTCACCGGGGAGCTGTTTTTT. Residues: CASSETSVTGELFF.

V is TRBV5-5 and J is TRBJ1-1; no reliable D call. Germline lookup yields CDR1 SGHKS and CDR2 YYEKEE (reference sequence). The V gene lost 1 base and the J gene lost 0 bases, with 1 base spanning the gap. CDR3 size: 12 residues. CDR3 region: CASSLLNTEAFF. Here the CDR3 DNA reads TGTGCCAGCAGCTTGCTGAACACTGAAGCTTTCTTT.

The chain combines TRBV7-2 with TRBJ2-7, with 8 bases identical to TRBD2. Germline V CDR1 and CDR2: SGHTA, FQGNSA. V was clipped by 3 bases and J by 3 bases; unmatched bases: 10. This CDR3 spans 16 amino acids. CDR3 region: CASSLAGGGGVYEQYF. For the CDR3, the DNA is TGTGCCAGCAGCTTGGCGGGAGGAGGTGGGGTCTACGAGCAGTACTTC.

The CDR3 is CASSSLRGANYGYTF. The CDR3 DNA sequence: TGTGCCAGCAGCTCACTCCGAGGAGCTAACTATGGCTACACCTTC. The chain has TRBV11-2 and TRBJ1-2, with D unclear. Trimming stripped 4 bases from V and 0 bases from J, with 12 bases between. Per the germline V gene, CDR1 is SGHAT and CDR2 is FQNNGV. The CDR3 totals 15 residues.

The chain combines TRBV5-1 with TRBJ2-7; D possibly corresponds to TRBD1 (5 bases). Trimming pared 0 bases from V and 6 bases from J, leaving 10 bases between. This CDR3 comprises 13 residues. CDR1 SGHRS and CDR2 YFSETQ come from the germline V gene. The DNA for the CDR3 is TGCGCCAGCAGCTTGGCCGTTCAGGGCGAGCAGTACTTC. Translating gives CASSLAVQGEQYF.

The chain links TRBV7-2 to TRBJ1-2; D unclear. V was pared by 2 bases and J by 10 bases, with 14 bases between. Germline CDR1 SGHTA, CDR2 FQGNSA. This CDR3 is built from 13 residues. The CDR3 sequence is CASSLLPLHIYTF. The CDR3 DNA sequence: TGTGCCAGCAGCTTATTGCCCCTACACATCTACACCTTC.

This sequence joins TRBV19 and TRBJ2-2; D is unresolved. Germline CDR1 LNHDA, CDR2 SQIVND (reference sequence). V gave up 3 bases and J gave up 0 bases, with 8 bases separating them. CDR3 length: 15 amino acids. CDR3 region: CASSIRRTNTGELFF. CDR3 coding DNA: TGTGCCAGTAGTATCCGCAGGACGAACACCGGGGAGCTGTTTTTT.

As to this clone: The same CDR3 is also encoded by other DNA sequences in this sample. This chain joins TRBV4-1 and TRBJ1-2; 7 bases map to TRBD1. There are 13 residues in the CDR3. The J segment lost 4 bases and the V segment lost 3 bases, leaving 2 bases of the junction unmatched. Germline CDR1 and CDR2: MGHRA and YSYEKL. As DNA, the CDR3 is TGCGCCAGCAGCCAGGGGACAGCCTATGGCTACACCTTC. Its protein is CASSQGTAYGYTF.

Comment on this clone: Sequence at one end of the junction differs from germline and may be a read error. This rearrangement joins TRBV6-7 to TRBJ2-1; D is perhaps TRBD1 or TRBD2 (5 bases each). TRBV6-7 is placed among ORFs of uncertain function. This CDR3 region has 13 residues. CDR3 DNA sequence: TGTGCCAGCAGTGACTCGGGGCTTAGTGAGCAGTTCTTC. Encoded protein: CASSDSGLSEQFF.

The V gene is TRBV6-6, the J gene TRBJ2-5, with 8 bases aligning to TRBD1. The CDR3 contains 13 residues. Trimming took 4 bases from V and 4 from J; bases not matched to a gene: 2. The germline V gene has CDR1 MNHNY and CDR2 SVGAGI (reference sequence). The CDR3 protein is CASSSRGRETQYF. Written as DNA, the CDR3 is TGTGCCAGCAGTTCCAGGGGGCGAGAGACCCAGTACTTC.

This chain links TRBV7-4 with TRBJ2-7; 9 bases are shared with TRBD1. CDR1 and CDR2 from the germline V gene are SGHVT and SQSDAQ. The CDR3 runs to 16 residues. The junction had 7 bases not matched to a gene; V was cut back by 0 bases and J by 4 bases. CDR3 in DNA: TGTGCCAGCAGCTTAGCCGTTACAGGGGGCGGGTACGAGCAGTACTTC. It codes for CASSLAVTGGGYEQYF.

This clone was observed a few times. The V and J genes are TRBV4-2 and TRBJ2-1, with D possibly TRBD2 on 5 matching bases. V was shortened by 8 bases and J by 4 bases, with 18 bases between the two germline ends. Looked up from germline, CDR1 is LGHNA and CDR2 is YNFKEQ. CDR3 length: 15 amino acids. The CDR3 nucleotides read TGTGCCAGCCGACCCGGGATTCTCGAATACAATGAGCAGTTCTTC. Translating it yields CASRPGILEYNEQFF.

This chain uses TRBV11-1 with TRBJ1-4; D may be TRBD1 (6 bases). With 5 bases removed from V and 5 bases from J, the gap between germline ends came to 15 bases. Germline values: CDR1 SGHAT, CDR2 FQDESV (reference sequence). This CDR3 contains 15 residues. CDR3 nucleotide sequence: TGTGCCAGCAGCCGAACGGGGACAAGCAATGAAAAACTGTTTTTT. This encodes CASSRTGTSNEKLFF. Full variable domain (missing parts from reference TRBV11-1 and TRBJ1-4): EAEVAQSPRYKITEKSQAVAFWCDPISGHATLYWYRQILGQGPELLVQFQDESVVDDSQLPKDRFSAERLKGVDSTLKIQPAELGDSAMYLCASSRTGTSNEKLFFGSGTQLSVL.

This CDR3 reads CASSPERQGINYGYTF. For the CDR3, the DNA is TGTGCCAGCAGTCCGGAGCGACAGGGGATTAACTATGGCTACACCTTC. The chain uses TRBV28 and TRBJ1-2, with 8 nucleotides matching TRBD1. The CDR3 spans 16 residues. V lost 5 bases, J lost 1 base, and 9 bases stayed unmatched. Germline values: CDR1 MDHEN, CDR2 SYDVKM.

The genes are TRBV7-6 and TRBJ2-7, with D possibly being TRBD2 (7 bases). Germline loops: CDR1 SGHVS, CDR2 FNYEAQ. This CDR3 contains 15 residues. V was shortened by 0 bases and J by 3 bases, with 12 bases between the two germline ends. The CDR3 sequence is CASSLAPGGHYEQYF. The CDR3 nucleotides read TGTGCCAGCAGCTTAGCCCCGGGGGGACACTACGAGCAGTACTTC.

The chain joins TRBV18 to TRBJ2-7, with D possibly matching TRBD2 (6 bases). Germline assignment: CDR1 KGHSH and CDR2 LQKENI. The germline V and J ends were trimmed by 4 bases and 2 bases, with 12 bases remaining between them. The CDR3 length is 14 residues. The CDR3 DNA is TGTGCCAGCTCACTAGCGGCCGCTACCTACGAGCAGTACTTC. Protein: CASSLAAATYEQYF.

The V gene is TRBV5-5, the J gene TRBJ1-2; D gene ambiguous. Germline CDR1 reads SGHKS; CDR2 reads YYEKEE (reference sequence). This CDR3 has 13 amino acids. V was shortened by 0 bases and J by 5 bases, with 8 bases between the two germline ends. The CDR3 here is CASSLERDYGYTF. For the CDR3, the DNA is TGTGCCAGCAGCTTGGAAAGGGATTATGGCTACACCTTC. The full variable domain, with the rest looked up from reference TRBV5-5 and TRBJ1-2, is DAGVTQSPTHLIKTRGQQVTLRCSPISGHKSVSWYQQVLGQGPQFIFQYYEKEERGRGNFPDRFSARQFPNYSSELNVNALLLGDSALYLCASSLERDYGYTFGSGTRLTVV.

V usage is TRBV28 and J usage is TRBJ2-2, with 9 bases matching TRBD2. J gave up 3 bases and V 6 bases, and 5 bases lay outside the gene matches. Germline V gene lookup returns CDR1 MDHEN and CDR2 SYDVKM. This CDR3 is 15 amino acids long. CDR3 sequence: CASRDSGSDTGELFF. CDR3 in DNA: TGTGCCAGCAGAGATAGCGGGAGCGACACCGGGGAGCTGTTTTTT.

This rearrangement joins TRBV7-9 to TRBJ2-7; 9 bases are shared with TRBD2. The CDR3 extends over 15 amino acids. Per the germline V gene, CDR1 is SEHNR and CDR2 is FQNEAQ (reference sequence). J gave up 4 bases and V 5 bases, and 9 bases lay outside the gene matches. CDR3 DNA sequence: TGTGCCAGCAGCCTGTTGCGGGAGGGCCTATACGAGCAGTACTTC. It yields the protein CASSLLREGLYEQYF.

Only one count was recorded for this clone. V usage is TRBV6-1 and J usage is TRBJ2-7; possible D gene TRBD1, 5 bases. The CDR3 length is 14 residues. Germline V gene lookup returns CDR1 MNHNS and CDR2 SASEGT. Trimming cost V 3 bases and J 3 bases, with 12 bases left between them. The CDR3 here is CASSEGIQDYEQYF. The CDR3 bases are TGTGCCAGCAGTGAGGGTATACAGGACTACGAGCAGTACTTC.

In regard to this clone: The same CDR3 arises from other DNA sequences in this sample as well. The V and J genes are TRBV9 and TRBJ2-2; D is uncertain. The CDR3 has 12 amino acids. Deletions cut 0 bases from V and 5 bases from J, with 2 bases between. Germline lookup yields CDR1 SGDLS and CDR2 YYNGEE. The CDR3 region is CASSVGTGELFF. CDR3 DNA sequence: TGTGCCAGCAGCGTAGGGACCGGGGAGCTGTTTTTT. The full variable domain, in which reference TRBV9 and TRBJ2-2 provide the parts outside the CDR3, is DSGVTQTPKHLITATGQRVTLRCSPRSGDLSVYWYQQSLDQGLQFLIQYYNGEERAKGNILERFSAQQFPDLHSELNLSSLELGDSALYFCASSVGTGELFFGEGSRLTVL.

The chain has TRBV30 and TRBJ1-1; the D gene is possibly TRBD1 (5 bases). Germline lookup yields CDR1 GTSNPN and CDR2 SVGIG (reference sequence). This CDR3 has 13 amino acids. Deletions cut 0 bases from V and 11 bases from J, with 16 bases between. The CDR3 DNA is TGTGCCTGGAGTGTACATCAGGGATTGGAGGCTTTCTTT. Translated: CAWSVHQGLEAFF.

The gene calls are TRBV19 and TRBJ2-7; perhaps TRBD2 as D (5 bases). CDR3 length: 14 amino acids. Looked up from germline, CDR1 is LNHDA and CDR2 is SQIVND (reference sequence). Trimming took 5 bases from V and 1 from J, leaving 12 bases between them. The CDR3 DNA sequence: TGTGCCAGTAGTTGGAGGTTAGAGTCCTACGAGCAGTACTTC. Residues: CASSWRLESYEQYF.